This T cell receptor (beta chain) was captured in a study of technical replicates of blood from a handful of donors. The length of the CDR3 is 13 residues. In germline, CDR1 is SNHLY, CDR2 FYNNEI. V was pared by 8 bases and J by 3 bases, with 3 bases of the junction left unmatched. Repertoires were generated with immunoSEQ multiplex PCR, while TCRdb's copy carries only in-frame clones and drops some. The sample records some 79,000 clones, 85% to 95% being singletons. The chain is built from TRBV2 and TRBJ2-7; the match to TRBD2 covers 11 bases. This TCR was sampled from a human donor in good health. Sequenced input: T cells isolated from PBMCs. CDR3 in DNA: TGTGCCAGCGGACTAGCGGGCCTCTACGAGCAGTACTTC. Amino acids: CASGLAGLYEQYF.